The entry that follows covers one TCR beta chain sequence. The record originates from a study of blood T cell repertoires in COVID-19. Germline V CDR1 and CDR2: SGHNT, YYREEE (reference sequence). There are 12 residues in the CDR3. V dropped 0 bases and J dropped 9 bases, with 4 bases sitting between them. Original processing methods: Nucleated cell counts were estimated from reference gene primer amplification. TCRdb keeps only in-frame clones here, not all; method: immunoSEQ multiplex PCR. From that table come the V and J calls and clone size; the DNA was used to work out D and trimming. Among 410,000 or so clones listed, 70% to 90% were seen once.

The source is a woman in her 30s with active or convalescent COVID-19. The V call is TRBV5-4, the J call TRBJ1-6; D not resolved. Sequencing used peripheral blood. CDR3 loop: CASSLDSSPLHF. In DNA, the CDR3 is TGTGCCAGCAGCTTGGACAGTTCACCCCTCCACTTT.